Listed below are T cell receptor beta chains from one sample, sequenced in a study of blood T cell repertoires in COVID-19. TCRdb keeps only in-frame clones here, not all; method: immunoSEQ multiplex PCR. The sample holds some 260,000 clones; about 68% are singletons and the top ten take more than 2.5%. What was sequenced was peripheral blood. Receptors were obtained from a woman aged 80 or older with acute or convalescent COVID-19. Both conserved end residues are trimmed from each CDR3. Each record gives: V gene, D gene, J gene, CDR3 protein. D genes are given only for firm matches.

v_call: TRBV3-1/TRBV3-2; d_call: TRBD1; j_call: TRBJ2-5; cdr3_aa: ASSPDRGGETQY
v_call: TRBV14; d_call: NA; j_call: TRBJ1-3; cdr3_aa: ASSQGQALSGNTIY
v_call: TRBV2; d_call: NA; j_call: TRBJ2-7; cdr3_aa: ASSEFRDPSYEQY
v_call: TRBV6-2/TRBV6-3; d_call: TRBD2; j_call: TRBJ2-5; cdr3_aa: ASSRLAVGPGTQY
v_call: TRBV7-2; d_call: TRBD1; j_call: TRBJ1-5; cdr3_aa: ASSLGDRAGQPQH
v_call: TRBV6-5; d_call: NA; j_call: TRBJ1-1; cdr3_aa: ASSLDSLNTEAF
v_call: TRBV5-4; d_call: NA; j_call: TRBJ1-2; cdr3_aa: ASSTKRGGVGYT
v_call: TRBV5-1; d_call: NA; j_call: TRBJ2-7; cdr3_aa: ASSLVGAPYEQY
v_call: TRBV30; d_call: TRBD1; j_call: TRBJ1-4; cdr3_aa: AWSQTGVNEKLF
v_call: TRBV3-1/TRBV3-2; d_call: TRBD2; j_call: TRBJ2-7; cdr3_aa: ASSPWGAGAYEQY
v_call: TRBV18; d_call: NA; j_call: TRBJ2-1; cdr3_aa: ASSLSGVIYNEQF
v_call: TRBV27; d_call: NA; j_call: TRBJ2-3; cdr3_aa: ASSFRGTDTQY
v_call: TRBV9; d_call: NA; j_call: TRBJ2-3; cdr3_aa: ASSVGGQYLQY
v_call: TRBV2; d_call: TRBD1; j_call: TRBJ1-2; cdr3_aa: ASRRHRGGNYGYT
v_call: TRBV18; d_call: TRBD1; j_call: TRBJ1-5; cdr3_aa: ASSLTTGTGNPNQPQH
v_call: TRBV18; d_call: NA; j_call: TRBJ1-2; cdr3_aa: ASSQSSGAIYGYT
v_call: TRBV2; d_call: NA; j_call: TRBJ2-7; cdr3_aa: ASGPRDDEQY
v_call: TRBV28; d_call: NA; j_call: TRBJ1-1; cdr3_aa: ASSLVMLGPAF
v_call: TRBV7-9; d_call: TRBD1; j_call: TRBJ2-7; cdr3_aa: ASSFQAGTGAYEQY
v_call: TRBV9; d_call: NA; j_call: TRBJ1-1; cdr3_aa: ASSVDPDTRGAF
v_call: TRBV10-1; d_call: TRBD1; j_call: TRBJ1-1; cdr3_aa: ASSLTGDTEAF
v_call: TRBV14; d_call: NA; j_call: TRBJ1-2; cdr3_aa: ASSQEARNYGYT
v_call: TRBV5-6; d_call: NA; j_call: TRBJ1-1; cdr3_aa: ASSPKLRGTEAF
v_call: TRBV5-4; d_call: NA; j_call: TRBJ2-1; cdr3_aa: ASSRDWSDEQF
v_call: TRBV24-1; d_call: TRBD1; j_call: TRBJ2-7; cdr3_aa: ATSTGGSYEQY
v_call: TRBV6-1; d_call: NA; j_call: TRBJ2-3; cdr3_aa: ASSDQIAVSTDTQY
v_call: TRBV9; d_call: NA; j_call: TRBJ2-2; cdr3_aa: ASSVAEGGELF
v_call: TRBV15; d_call: NA; j_call: TRBJ1-2; cdr3_aa: ATSRDGAYGYT
v_call: TRBV29-1; d_call: NA; j_call: TRBJ2-3; cdr3_aa: SVPPTRNTDTQY
v_call: TRBV6-1; d_call: NA; j_call: TRBJ1-1; cdr3_aa: ASSESLTEAF
v_call: TRBV5-1; d_call: TRBD1; j_call: TRBJ1-1; cdr3_aa: ASSLQWTGAGTEAF
v_call: TRBV7-9; d_call: NA; j_call: TRBJ1-2; cdr3_aa: ASSLVGTYGYT
v_call: TRBV5-1; d_call: NA; j_call: TRBJ2-1; cdr3_aa: ASSLAEGPQF
v_call: TRBV7-3; d_call: NA; j_call: TRBJ1-1; cdr3_aa: ASSPTGMKTEAF
v_call: TRBV5-4; d_call: TRBD1; j_call: TRBJ1-1; cdr3_aa: ASRQGDRNTEAF
v_call: TRBV10-3; d_call: NA; j_call: TRBJ1-5; cdr3_aa: AISEVWGGNQPQH
v_call: TRBV7-8; d_call: TRBD2; j_call: TRBJ2-7; cdr3_aa: ASSLVGLADYYEQY
v_call: TRBV19; d_call: TRBD2; j_call: TRBJ2-5; cdr3_aa: ASSIGEGQTQY
v_call: TRBV15; d_call: NA; j_call: TRBJ2-4; cdr3_aa: AAWGDWAKNIQY
v_call: TRBV9; d_call: TRBD1; j_call: TRBJ2-3; cdr3_aa: ASSLQTGGADTQY
v_call: TRBV6-4; d_call: TRBD1; j_call: TRBJ1-5; cdr3_aa: ASRIPGQDYYSNQPQH
v_call: TRBV5-1; d_call: NA; j_call: TRBJ2-1; cdr3_aa: ASSYLPSGEINEQF
v_call: TRBV2; d_call: TRBD1; j_call: TRBJ1-1; cdr3_aa: ASSERDRVNTEAF
v_call: TRBV6-5; d_call: TRBD1; j_call: TRBJ1-2; cdr3_aa: ASKRGTGAGYT
v_call: TRBV27; d_call: NA; j_call: TRBJ1-2; cdr3_aa: ASTQLGGNGYGYT
v_call: TRBV15; d_call: TRBD1; j_call: TRBJ1-2; cdr3_aa: ATSRGDRVGYT
v_call: TRBV7-9; d_call: NA; j_call: TRBJ2-7; cdr3_aa: ASSPMTLIGGYEQY
v_call: TRBV19; d_call: TRBD2; j_call: TRBJ2-5; cdr3_aa: ASSPQGLAMETQY
v_call: TRBV6-6; d_call: NA; j_call: TRBJ1-2; cdr3_aa: ASSYSRGGYGYT
v_call: TRBV3-1/TRBV3-2; d_call: TRBD1; j_call: TRBJ1-6; cdr3_aa: ASSTRQGSSPLH
v_call: TRBV2; d_call: NA; j_call: TRBJ1-3; cdr3_aa: ASSEGQSSGNTIY
v_call: TRBV6-5; d_call: NA; j_call: TRBJ1-1; cdr3_aa: ASSKRGGNTEAF
v_call: TRBV12-3/TRBV12-4; d_call: TRBD1; j_call: TRBJ1-4; cdr3_aa: ASSLTGNEKLF
v_call: TRBV6-6; d_call: TRBD1; j_call: TRBJ1-5; cdr3_aa: ASSLQGEPYSNQPQH
v_call: TRBV18; d_call: NA; j_call: TRBJ2-5; cdr3_aa: ASSPTVQETQY
v_call: TRBV2; d_call: TRBD1; j_call: TRBJ2-7; cdr3_aa: ASSALQGAQAGN
v_call: TRBV5-6; d_call: NA; j_call: TRBJ1-2; cdr3_aa: ASSPQGVNYGYT
v_call: TRBV25-1; d_call: NA; j_call: TRBJ1-2; cdr3_aa: ASRQGNYGYT
v_call: TRBV5-4; d_call: NA; j_call: TRBJ1-4; cdr3_aa: ASSGTNEKLF